This TCR beta chain stems from a study of CD8 T cells in ankylosing spondylitis. TCRdb called the 5' RACE reads again in MiXCR, with one record for every CDR3 protein. Among under 850,000 distinct CDR3 sequences listed, 15% to 20% were seen once. This clonotype came up a few times. What it binds is not known. Study findings and constraints: Disease-associated clones were reportedly significantly overrepresented in matched ankylosing spondylitis synovial fluid. Disease-linked clones bore a CD8+ phenotype and were relatively rare in peripheral blood. Within ankylosing spondylitis blood, a TCR beta motif made up of fewer than ten highly homologous variants appeared to be characteristic.

Per germline, CDR1 MDHEN and CDR2 SYDVKM. The CDR3 consists of 11 residues. Between the trimmed V and J ends, which lost 10 bases and 6 bases, there was a span of 13 bases. This receptor was identified in a male donor with ankylosing spondylitis. Sequencing was done on a sample of blood, either unsorted or a sorted T cell fraction (not recorded which). The chain links TRBV28 to TRBJ2-7; D uncertain. The CDR3 protein is CATSDGFEQYF. The CDR3 DNA is TGTGCCACCTCGGACGGATTCGAGCAGTACTTC.